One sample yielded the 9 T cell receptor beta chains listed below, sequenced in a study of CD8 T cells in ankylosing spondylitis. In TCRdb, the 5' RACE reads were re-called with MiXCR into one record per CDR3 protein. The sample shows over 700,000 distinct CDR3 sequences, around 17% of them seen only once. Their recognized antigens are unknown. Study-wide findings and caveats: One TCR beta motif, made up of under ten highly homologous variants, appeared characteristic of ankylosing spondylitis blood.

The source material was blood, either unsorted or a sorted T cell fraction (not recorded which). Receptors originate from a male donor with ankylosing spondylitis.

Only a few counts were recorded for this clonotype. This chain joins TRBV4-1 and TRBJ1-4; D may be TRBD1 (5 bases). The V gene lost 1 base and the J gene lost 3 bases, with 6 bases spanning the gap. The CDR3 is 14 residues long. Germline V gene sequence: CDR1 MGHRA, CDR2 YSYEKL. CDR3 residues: CASSQGGANEKLFF. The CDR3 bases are TGCGCCAGCAGCCAAGGAGGGGCTAATGAAAAACTGTTTTTT.

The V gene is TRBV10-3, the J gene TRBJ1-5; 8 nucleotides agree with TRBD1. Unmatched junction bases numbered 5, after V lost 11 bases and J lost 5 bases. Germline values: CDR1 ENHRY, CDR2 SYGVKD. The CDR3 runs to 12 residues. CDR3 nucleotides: TGTGCCTCCGGGACAGGTGATCAGCCCCAGCATTTT. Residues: CASGTGDQPQHF.

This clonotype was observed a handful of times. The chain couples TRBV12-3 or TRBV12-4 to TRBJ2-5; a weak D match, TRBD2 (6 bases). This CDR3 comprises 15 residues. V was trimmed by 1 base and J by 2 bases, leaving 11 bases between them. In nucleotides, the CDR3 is TGTGCCAGCAGTTTAGGACGGGAGAAACAAGAGACCCAGTACTTC. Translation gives CASSLGREKQETQYF.

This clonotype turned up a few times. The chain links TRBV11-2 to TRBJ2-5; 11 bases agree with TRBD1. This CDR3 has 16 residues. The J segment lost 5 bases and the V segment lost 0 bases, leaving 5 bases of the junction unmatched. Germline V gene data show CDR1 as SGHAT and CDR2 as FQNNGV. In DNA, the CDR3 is TGTGCCAGCAGCTTAGACAGGACAGGGGGCGCTGAGACCCAGTACTTC. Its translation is CASSLDRTGGAETQYF.

The CDR3 DNA follows: TGCGCCAGCAGCCAACTAGCGGGGTTCTTCACAGATACGCAGTATTTT. It encodes CASSQLAGFFTDTQYF. V gene TRBV4-1 combines with J gene TRBJ2-3; TRBD2 aligns across 9 bases. Germline V gene sequence: CDR1 MGHRA, CDR2 YSYEKL. The CDR3 covers 16 residues. Trimming took 2 bases from V and 2 from J; bases not matched to a gene: 5.

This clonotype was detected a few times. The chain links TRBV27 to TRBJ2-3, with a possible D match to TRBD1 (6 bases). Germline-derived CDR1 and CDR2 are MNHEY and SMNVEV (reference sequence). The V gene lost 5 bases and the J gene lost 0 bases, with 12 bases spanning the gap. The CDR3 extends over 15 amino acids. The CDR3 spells CASSHRVSSTDTQYF. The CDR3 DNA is TGTGCCAGCAGTCACAGGGTCTCCAGCACAGATACGCAGTATTTT.

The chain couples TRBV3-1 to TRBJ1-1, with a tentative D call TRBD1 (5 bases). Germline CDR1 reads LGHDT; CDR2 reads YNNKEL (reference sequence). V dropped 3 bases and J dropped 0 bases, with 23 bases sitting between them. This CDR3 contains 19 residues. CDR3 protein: CASSHPGPTRSLMNTEAFF. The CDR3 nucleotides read TGTGCCAGCAGCCACCCGGGACCGACTAGAAGTCTGATGAACACTGAAGCTTTCTTT.

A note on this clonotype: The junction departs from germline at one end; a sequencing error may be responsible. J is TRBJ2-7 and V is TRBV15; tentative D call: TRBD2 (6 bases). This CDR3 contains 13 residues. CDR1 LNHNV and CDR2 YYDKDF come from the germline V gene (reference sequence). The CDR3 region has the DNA TGTGCCACCAGCAGCCTAAGGAGCGGGTTCCCTAGGTTC. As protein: CATSSLRSGFPRF.

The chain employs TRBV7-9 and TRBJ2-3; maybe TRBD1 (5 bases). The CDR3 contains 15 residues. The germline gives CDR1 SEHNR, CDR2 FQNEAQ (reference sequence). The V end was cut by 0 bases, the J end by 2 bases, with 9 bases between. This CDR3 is CASSLAPGYTDTQYF. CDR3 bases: TGTGCCAGCAGCTTAGCTCCAGGGTACACAGATACGCAGTATTTT.